A single sample gave rise to the 22 T cell receptor beta chains below, sequenced in a study of technical replicates of blood from a handful of donors. Using immunoSEQ multiplex PCR, the repertoire was profiled, and TCRdb retains in-frame clones only, with some absent. The profile shows tens of thousands of clones, 85% to 95% of them singletons. The specimen was T cells isolated from PBMCs. These receptors originate from a human donor in good health.

This chain links TRBV19 with TRBJ2-2; 9 bases agree with TRBD2. The CDR3 consists of 17 residues. The trim removed 5 bases at V and 0 bases at J, leaving 7 bases unmatched. Per the germline V gene, CDR1 is LNHDA and CDR2 is SQIVND (reference sequence). CDR3 DNA sequence: TGTGCCAGTAGTGTGAAAGCGGGAGGCACGAACACCGGGGAGCTGTTTTTT. Protein sequence: CASSVKAGGTNTGELFF.

The chain carries TRBV7-2 and TRBJ2-1; 8 nucleotides match TRBD2. CDR3 length: 14 residues. The J segment lost 3 bases and the V segment lost 7 bases, leaving 5 bases of the junction unmatched. The germline gives CDR1 SGHTA, CDR2 FQGNSA. The CDR3 nucleotides are TGTGCCAGCATAATACTAGCGGTCTACAATGAGCAGTTCTTC. It encodes CASIILAVYNEQFF.

The rearrangement uses TRBV28 and TRBJ2-7; no clear D. Germline loops: CDR1 MDHEN, CDR2 SYDVKM. V was trimmed by 5 bases and J by 4 bases, leaving 9 bases between them. CDR3 length: 12 amino acids. CDR3: CASSRVGYEQYF. For the CDR3, the DNA is TGTGCCAGCAGTCGGGTCGGTTACGAGCAGTACTTC.

V and J are TRBV28 and TRBJ1-1, with 9 bases aligning to TRBD1. Per germline, CDR1 MDHEN and CDR2 SYDVKM. The CDR3 sequence is 14 residues long. V gave up 4 bases and J gave up 8 bases; unmatched junction bases: 8. The CDR3: CASSYPGQGLEAFF. CDR3 sequence (DNA): TGTGCCAGCAGTTACCCGGGACAGGGCTTAGAAGCTTTCTTT.

V and J are TRBV4-1 and TRBJ2-1, with D tentatively TRBD1 (6 bases). Trimming took off 4 bases at V and 8 bases at J, with 15 bases between the two ends. The CDR3 loop spans 14 amino acids. Germline V gene sequence: CDR1 MGHRA, CDR2 YSYEKL. DNA for the CDR3: TGCGCCAGCAGCCCCATTTCCGCAGGGGATGAGCAGTTCTTC. This translates into CASSPISAGDEQFF.

V and J are TRBV4-1 and TRBJ1-6; a weak D match, TRBD1 (5 bases). V gave up 0 bases and J gave up 0 bases, with 12 bases separating them. CDR1 and CDR2 (germline): MGHRA, YSYEKL. The CDR3 contains 18 residues. The CDR3 DNA is TGCGCCAGCAGCCAAGACTCTCTCAGGGTCTCCTATAATTCACCCCTCCACTTT. Translating it yields CASSQDSLRVSYNSPLHF.

V and J are TRBV15 and TRBJ2-3, with D tentatively TRBD2 (5 bases). Germline V gene sequence: CDR1 LNHNV, CDR2 YYDKDF (reference sequence). This CDR3 is 15 amino acids long. Trimming removed 5 bases from V and 1 base from J, with 13 bases in between. CDR3 amino acids: CATSPTDSGTDTQYF. CDR3 nucleotide sequence: TGTGCCACCAGCCCCACGGACTCGGGCACAGATACGCAGTATTTT.

The chain is built from TRBV5-1 and TRBJ2-1; 15 bases are shared with TRBD2. The V gene end was trimmed by 2 bases and the J gene end by 8 bases; junction bases not matched to a gene: 5. There are 16 residues in the CDR3. The germline gives CDR1 SGHRS, CDR2 YFSETQ. CDR3 sequence (DNA): TGCGCCAGCAGCTTAGGACTAGCGGGGGGGCGAGATGAGCAGTTCTTC. Encoded protein: CASSLGLAGGRDEQFF. Drawing the rest from reference TRBV5-1 and TRBJ2-1, the complete variable domain is KAGVTQTPRYLIKTRGQQVTLSCSPISGHRSVSWYQQTPGQGLQFLFEYFSETQRNKGNFPGRFSGRQFSNSRSEMNVSTLELGDSALYLCASSLGLAGGRDEQFFGPGTRLTVL.

This rearrangement joins TRBV28 to TRBJ2-1, with D possibly matching TRBD2 (6 bases). The CDR3 runs to 15 residues. The ends were cut back, 6 bases at V and 5 bases at J, with 17 bases in the middle. CDR1 and CDR2 from the germline V gene are MDHEN and SYDVKM. The CDR3 protein is CASSTPGGTNNEQFF. The CDR3 bases are TGTGCCAGCAGCACCCCTGGGGGGACGAACAATGAGCAGTTCTTC.

The chain joins TRBV7-3 to TRBJ2-7; possibly TRBD2 for D (7 bases). The CDR3 is 15 amino acids. Germline CDR1 SGHTA, CDR2 FQGTGA. V was cut by 5 bases and J by 0 bases, with 14 bases left in between. CDR3 bases: TGTGCCAGCAGCCTGAGGGGGGGTAACTCCTACGAGCAGTACTTC. This encodes CASSLRGGNSYEQYF.

Only a few counts were recorded for this clone. The same CDR3 is also encoded by other DNA sequences in this sample. In DNA form, the CDR3 reads TGTGCCAGTAGTATCCAGTCTGGCAATCAGCCCCAGCATTTT. Translating it yields CASSIQSGNQPQHF. This chain uses TRBV19 with TRBJ1-5; no definite D call. Trimming removed 3 bases from V and 2 bases from J, with 8 bases in between. The germline gives CDR1 LNHDA, CDR2 SQIVND (reference sequence). The CDR3 runs to 14 residues. Drawing the rest from reference TRBV19 and TRBJ1-5, the complete variable domain is DGGITQSPKYLFRKEGQNVTLSCEQNLNHDAMYWYRQDPGQGLRLIYYSQIVNDFQKGDIAEGYSVSREKKESFPLTVTSAQKNPTAFYLCASSIQSGNQPQHFGDGTRLSIL.

The gene calls are TRBV12-5 and TRBJ1-2, with D perhaps TRBD1 (6 bases). V lost 5 bases and J 4 bases, leaving 14 bases between the germline ends. The CDR3 consists of 14 residues. Per germline, CDR1 LGHNT and CDR2 FRNRAP. CDR3 in amino acids: CASGLTGTPYGYTF. In DNA form, the CDR3 reads TGTGCTAGTGGTCTGACCGGGACACCCTATGGCTACACCTTC.

The chain carries TRBV4-1 and TRBJ1-4; 10 bases agree with TRBD1. From germline, CDR1 is MGHRA and CDR2 YSYEKL. The CDR3 loop spans 17 amino acids. The V segment lost 0 bases and the J segment 7 bases; nucleotides outside the gene matches: 8. In nucleotides, the CDR3 is TGCGCCAGCAGCCAAGAGGGGACCGGGACAGGGGCTGAAAAACTGTTTTTT. Its protein product is CASSQEGTGTGAEKLFF.

The V call is TRBV5-1, the J call TRBJ2-1; no clear D gene. CDR1 and CDR2 from the germline V gene are SGHRS and YFSETQ. V lost 5 bases to trimming and J lost 6 bases, with 18 bases between them. This CDR3 is 15 amino acids long. As DNA, the CDR3 is TGCGCCAGCAGTCTCGACGGGTTCATTATCAATGAGCAGTTCTTC. Its translation is CASSLDGFIINEQFF.

This chain connects TRBV10-3 to TRBJ2-1; a possible D gene is TRBD2 (7 bases). The CDR3 is 15 amino acids. Trimming stripped 3 bases from V and 6 bases from J, with 15 bases between. Germline CDR1 is ENHRY and CDR2 is SYGVKD. The CDR3 bases are TGTGCCATCAGTGAACCGGGGGGCGGACTCAATGAGCAGTTCTTC. It encodes CAISEPGGGLNEQFF.

The rearrangement uses TRBV5-1 and TRBJ1-2; possible D gene TRBD1, 6 bases. V dropped 4 bases and J dropped 2 bases, with 15 bases sitting between them. Looked up from germline, CDR1 is SGHRS and CDR2 is YFSETQ. The CDR3 runs to 15 residues. CDR3 sequence: CASSVDPGTNYGYTF. In DNA, the CDR3 is TGCGCCAGCAGCGTAGACCCCGGGACAAACTATGGCTACACCTTC.

V is TRBV4-1 and J is TRBJ1-1; possibly TRBD1 for D (6 bases). CDR1 is MGHRA, CDR2 YSYEKL, per germline. This CDR3 is built from 15 residues. The V gene lost 0 bases and the J gene lost 5 bases, with 13 bases spanning the gap. In nucleotides, the CDR3 is TGCGCCAGCAGCCAAGAACGGGGGGCTGGGACTGAAGCTTTCTTT. This encodes CASSQERGAGTEAFF.

This sequence joins TRBV5-4 and TRBJ1-2; the match to TRBD1 covers 9 bases. Germline trimming cut 3 bases from V and 8 bases from J; bases unmatched to any gene: 8. The CDR3 runs to 14 residues. Germline CDR1 SGHNT, CDR2 YYREEE (reference sequence). CDR3: CASSSMGQGKGYTF. The CDR3 DNA sequence: TGTGCCAGCAGCTCTATGGGACAGGGAAAGGGCTACACCTTC.

The V gene is TRBV5-4, the J gene TRBJ2-3; 9 bases align to TRBD2. CDR3 length equals 16 residues. V shed 4 bases, J shed 5 bases, and the junction held 11 bases outside the gene matches. Germline-derived CDR1 and CDR2 are SGHNT and YYREEE (reference sequence). CDR3 in amino acids: CASSLMTSGSRDTQYF. DNA for the CDR3: TGTGCCAGCAGCCTGATGACTAGCGGCTCCCGAGATACGCAGTATTTT. Together with reference TRBV5-4 and TRBJ2-3, the CDR3 gives the full variable domain: ETGVTQSPTHLIKTRGQQVTLRCSSQSGHNTVSWYQQALGQGPQFIFQYYREEENGRGNFPPRFSGLQFPNYSSELNVNALELDDSALYLCASSLMTSGSRDTQYFGPGTRLTVL.

As concerns this clone: Other DNA sequences within the sample encode an identical CDR3. The gene calls are TRBV5-1 and TRBJ1-1, with D possibly being TRBD1 (6 bases). Germline CDR1 and CDR2: SGHRS and YFSETQ. The CDR3 runs to 14 residues. The germline V and J ends were trimmed by 2 bases and 1 base, with 9 bases remaining between them. CDR3 bases: TGCGCCAGCAGCTTACAGGGTGCGAACACTGAAGCTTTCTTT. This codes for CASSLQGANTEAFF.

The rearrangement joins TRBV27 to TRBJ1-1; D perhaps matches TRBD1 (6 bases). Per the germline V gene, CDR1 is MNHEY and CDR2 is SMNVEV (reference sequence). Trimming left V 8 bases short and J 6 bases short, with 25 bases between. The CDR3 contains 16 residues. The CDR3: CASDNRLNRVRSEAFF. The CDR3 coding sequence is TGTGCCAGCGACAACCGGCTAAACAGGGTGCGCTCTGAAGCTTTCTTT.

The chain combines TRBV6-5 with TRBJ2-3, with 7 bases that match TRBD2. The CDR3 sequence is 15 residues long. Trimming removed 6 bases from V and 4 bases from J; junction bases left unmatched: 10. The germline CDR1 and CDR2 sequences are MNHEY and SVGAGI. CDR3 region: CASSHLAGDPDTQYF. CDR3 bases: TGTGCCAGCAGCCACCTTGCGGGGGACCCAGATACGCAGTATTTT.